This record covers a single T cell receptor beta chain. The antigen is not known. The record originates from a study of cytomegalovirus exposure and HLA in healthy donors. Each donor's status was that of a healthy bone marrow donor. V lost 4 bases and J lost 7, with 14 bases in between. Germline loops: CDR1 SGHTA, CDR2 FQGNSA. This CDR3 region has 15 residues. Primers: 60 Vbeta forward and 13 Jbeta reverse. The table came from immunoSEQ multiplex PCR; TCRdb's copy has only in-frame clones and leaves some out. The sample holds about 180,000 clones, around four fifths seen once. Study-level points and caveats: Accurate predictions that matched the HLA-A and HLA-B alleles of most subjects were reportedly made from TCR beta sequences. Cytomegalovirus association was assigned to approximately 160 TCR beta chains. The only immune exposure information that was available was CMV serostatus.

The sample comprised PBMCs. The sequence was obtained from a man aged 18 to 30 in good health and CMV-seronegative. The rearrangement joins TRBV7-2 to TRBJ1-6; D gene unclear. Here the CDR3 reads CASSSRRGQNSPLHF. DNA for the CDR3: TGTGCCAGCAGCTCTAGGAGAGGGCAAAATTCACCCCTCCACTTT.